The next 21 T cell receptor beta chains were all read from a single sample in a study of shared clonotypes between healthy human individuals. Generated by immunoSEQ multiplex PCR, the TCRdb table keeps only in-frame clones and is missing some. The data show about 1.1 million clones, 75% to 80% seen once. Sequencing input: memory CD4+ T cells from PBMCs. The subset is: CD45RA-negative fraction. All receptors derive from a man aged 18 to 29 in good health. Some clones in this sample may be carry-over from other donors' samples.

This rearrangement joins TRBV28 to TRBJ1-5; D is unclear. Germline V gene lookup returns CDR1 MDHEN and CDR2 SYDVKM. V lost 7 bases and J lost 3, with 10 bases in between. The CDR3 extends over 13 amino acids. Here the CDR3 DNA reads TGTGCCAGCAATATCATACTCAATCAGCCCCAGCATTTT. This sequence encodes CASNIILNQPQHF.

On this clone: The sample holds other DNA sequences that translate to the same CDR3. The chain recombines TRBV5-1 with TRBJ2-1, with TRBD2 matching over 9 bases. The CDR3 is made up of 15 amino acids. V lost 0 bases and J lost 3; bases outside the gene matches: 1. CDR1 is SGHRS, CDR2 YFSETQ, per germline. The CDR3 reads CASSLATSGYNEQFF. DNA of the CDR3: TGCGCCAGCAGCTTGGCGACTAGCGGCTACAATGAGCAGTTCTTC.

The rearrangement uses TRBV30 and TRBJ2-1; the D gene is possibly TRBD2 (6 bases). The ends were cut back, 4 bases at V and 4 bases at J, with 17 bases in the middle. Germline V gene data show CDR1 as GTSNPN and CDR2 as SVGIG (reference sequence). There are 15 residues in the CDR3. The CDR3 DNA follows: TGTGCCTGGACCAGCCAGCTCGGGACTTACAATGAGCAGTTCTTC. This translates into CAWTSQLGTYNEQFF.

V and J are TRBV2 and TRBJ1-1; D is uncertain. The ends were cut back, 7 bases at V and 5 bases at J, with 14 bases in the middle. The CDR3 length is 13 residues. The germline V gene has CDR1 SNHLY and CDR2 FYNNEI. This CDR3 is CASTIERGTEAFF. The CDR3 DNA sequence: TGTGCCAGCACCATAGAGCGGGGTACTGAAGCTTTCTTT.

The CDR3 coding sequence is TGTGCCAGCAGTTCGCGGGCCGCCAAGGACTATGGCTACACCTTC. Translating it yields CASSSRAAKDYGYTF. This chain connects TRBV28 to TRBJ1-2; no definite D call. CDR1 is MDHEN and CDR2 is SYDVKM in the germline V gene. This CDR3 has 15 residues. V lost 4 bases to trimming and J lost 3 bases, with 15 bases between them.

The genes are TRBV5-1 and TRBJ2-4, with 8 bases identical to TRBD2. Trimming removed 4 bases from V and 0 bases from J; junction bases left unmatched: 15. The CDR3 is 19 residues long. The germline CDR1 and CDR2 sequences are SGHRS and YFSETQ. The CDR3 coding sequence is TGCGCCAGCAGCCTACCACACTCCGGGACTAGGGAAGCCAAAAACATTCAGTACTTC. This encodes CASSLPHSGTREAKNIQYF.

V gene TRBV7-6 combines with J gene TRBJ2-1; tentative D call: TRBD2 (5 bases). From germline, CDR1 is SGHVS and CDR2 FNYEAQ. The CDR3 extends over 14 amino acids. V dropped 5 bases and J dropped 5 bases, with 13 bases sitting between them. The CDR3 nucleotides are TGTGCCAGCAGCCCTTCTGAGGGAAACAATGAGCAGTTCTTC. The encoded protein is CASSPSEGNNEQFF.

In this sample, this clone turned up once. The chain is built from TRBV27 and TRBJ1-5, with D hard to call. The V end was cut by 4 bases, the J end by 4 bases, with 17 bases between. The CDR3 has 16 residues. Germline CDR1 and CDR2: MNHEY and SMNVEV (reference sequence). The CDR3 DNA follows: TGTGCCAGCAGTTCAATCCGGGGATGGGGAAATCAGCCCCAGCATTTT. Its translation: CASSSIRGWGNQPQHF.

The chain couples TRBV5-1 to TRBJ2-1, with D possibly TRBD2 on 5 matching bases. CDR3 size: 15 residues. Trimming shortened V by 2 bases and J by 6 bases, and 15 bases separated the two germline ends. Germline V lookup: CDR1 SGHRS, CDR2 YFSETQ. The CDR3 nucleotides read TGCGCCAGCAGCTTAGGGCAGACTGGACTCAATGAGCAGTTCTTC. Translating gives CASSLGQTGLNEQFF.

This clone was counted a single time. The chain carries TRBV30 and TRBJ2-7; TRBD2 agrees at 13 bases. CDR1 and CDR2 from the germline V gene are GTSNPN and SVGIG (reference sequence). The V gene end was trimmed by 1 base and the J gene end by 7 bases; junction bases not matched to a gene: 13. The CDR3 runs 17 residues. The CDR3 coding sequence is TGTGCCTGGAGTGACCCGGGACTAGCGGGGCCTGTCGGGGAGCAGTACTTC. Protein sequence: CAWSDPGLAGPVGEQYF.

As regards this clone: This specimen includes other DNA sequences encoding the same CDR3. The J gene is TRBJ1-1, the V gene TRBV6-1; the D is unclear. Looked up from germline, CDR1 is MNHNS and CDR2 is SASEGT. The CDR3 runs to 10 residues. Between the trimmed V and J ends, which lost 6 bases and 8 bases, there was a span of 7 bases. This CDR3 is CASRNREAFF. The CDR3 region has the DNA TGTGCCAGCAGAAACCGGGAAGCTTTCTTT.

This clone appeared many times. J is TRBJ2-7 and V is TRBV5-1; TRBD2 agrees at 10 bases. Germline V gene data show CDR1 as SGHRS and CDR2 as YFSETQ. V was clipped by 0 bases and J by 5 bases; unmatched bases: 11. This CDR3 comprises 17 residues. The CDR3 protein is CASSLVLAGVGSDEQYF. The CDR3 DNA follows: TGCGCCAGCAGCTTGGTGCTAGCGGGAGTGGGTTCTGACGAGCAGTACTTC.

The CDR3 is CASSIATGVETQYF. The CDR3 bases are TGTGCCAGTAGTATAGCTACAGGGGTGGAGACCCAGTACTTC. The V and J genes are TRBV19 and TRBJ2-5; TRBD1 matches at 7 bases. The CDR3 loop spans 14 amino acids. Germline V gene sequence: CDR1 LNHDA, CDR2 SQIVND (reference sequence). V shed 1 base and J 5 bases; nucleotides not matched to a gene: 4.

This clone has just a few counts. CDR3 coding DNA: TGTGCCAGCAGTGTAGACCGGGACAGGAAAGCTTTCTTT. Translated: CASSVDRDRKAFF. The chain recombines TRBV6-5 with TRBJ1-1; 8 bases match TRBD1. The CDR3 is 13 residues long. Germline V gives CDR1 MNHEY, CDR2 SVGAGI. V dropped 5 bases and J dropped 9; count of bases not matched to a gene: 8.

The CDR3 DNA reads as TGTGCCAGCAGTCCTCCGACAGCTAATTCACCCCTCCACTTT. Translated, it gives CASSPPTANSPLHF. The chain joins TRBV28 to TRBJ1-6; a weak D match, TRBD1 (5 bases). In germline, CDR1 is MDHEN, CDR2 SYDVKM. CDR3 length: 14 residues. Trimming stripped 5 bases from V and 6 bases from J, with 11 bases between.

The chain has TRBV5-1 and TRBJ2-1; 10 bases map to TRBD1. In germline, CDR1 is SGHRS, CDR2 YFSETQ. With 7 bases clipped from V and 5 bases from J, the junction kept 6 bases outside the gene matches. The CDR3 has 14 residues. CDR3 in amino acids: CASWRTGGNNEQFF. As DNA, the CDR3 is TGCGCCAGCTGGAGGACAGGGGGGAACAATGAGCAGTTCTTC.

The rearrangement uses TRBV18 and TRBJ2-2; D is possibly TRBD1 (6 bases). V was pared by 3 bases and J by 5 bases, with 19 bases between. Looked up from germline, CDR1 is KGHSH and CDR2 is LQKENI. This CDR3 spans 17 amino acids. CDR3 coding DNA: TGTGCCAGCTCACCTGAGCTGGGGGCGCTTGGAACCGGGGAGCTGTTTTTT. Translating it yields CASSPELGALGTGELFF.

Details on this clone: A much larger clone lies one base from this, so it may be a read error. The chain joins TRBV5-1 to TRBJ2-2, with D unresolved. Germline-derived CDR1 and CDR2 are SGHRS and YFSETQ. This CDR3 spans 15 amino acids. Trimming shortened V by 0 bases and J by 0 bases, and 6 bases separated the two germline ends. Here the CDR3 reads CASSLDSPNTGELFF. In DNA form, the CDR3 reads TGCGCCAGCAGCTTGGACAGTCCGAACACCGGGGAGCTGTTTTTT.

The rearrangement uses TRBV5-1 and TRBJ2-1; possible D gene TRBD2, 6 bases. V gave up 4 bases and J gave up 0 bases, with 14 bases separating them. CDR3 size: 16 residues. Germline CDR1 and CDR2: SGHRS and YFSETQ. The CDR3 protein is CASSPQPGSSYNEQFF. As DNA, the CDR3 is TGCGCCAGCAGCCCGCAGCCCGGGAGCTCCTACAATGAGCAGTTCTTC.

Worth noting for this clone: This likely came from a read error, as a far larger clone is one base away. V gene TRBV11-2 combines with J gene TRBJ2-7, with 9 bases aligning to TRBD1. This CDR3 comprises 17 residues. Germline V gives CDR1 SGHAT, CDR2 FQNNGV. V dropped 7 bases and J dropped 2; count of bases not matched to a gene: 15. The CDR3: CASTLLFRDRVPYEQYF. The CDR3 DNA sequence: TGTGCCAGCACCCTCCTCTTCAGGGACAGGGTCCCCTACGAGCAGTACTTC.

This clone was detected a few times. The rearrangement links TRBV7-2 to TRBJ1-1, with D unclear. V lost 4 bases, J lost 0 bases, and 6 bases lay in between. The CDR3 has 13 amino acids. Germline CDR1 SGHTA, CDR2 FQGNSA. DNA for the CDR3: TGTGCCAGCAGCTCTGAGTTGAACACTGAAGCTTTCTTT. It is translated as CASSSELNTEAFF.